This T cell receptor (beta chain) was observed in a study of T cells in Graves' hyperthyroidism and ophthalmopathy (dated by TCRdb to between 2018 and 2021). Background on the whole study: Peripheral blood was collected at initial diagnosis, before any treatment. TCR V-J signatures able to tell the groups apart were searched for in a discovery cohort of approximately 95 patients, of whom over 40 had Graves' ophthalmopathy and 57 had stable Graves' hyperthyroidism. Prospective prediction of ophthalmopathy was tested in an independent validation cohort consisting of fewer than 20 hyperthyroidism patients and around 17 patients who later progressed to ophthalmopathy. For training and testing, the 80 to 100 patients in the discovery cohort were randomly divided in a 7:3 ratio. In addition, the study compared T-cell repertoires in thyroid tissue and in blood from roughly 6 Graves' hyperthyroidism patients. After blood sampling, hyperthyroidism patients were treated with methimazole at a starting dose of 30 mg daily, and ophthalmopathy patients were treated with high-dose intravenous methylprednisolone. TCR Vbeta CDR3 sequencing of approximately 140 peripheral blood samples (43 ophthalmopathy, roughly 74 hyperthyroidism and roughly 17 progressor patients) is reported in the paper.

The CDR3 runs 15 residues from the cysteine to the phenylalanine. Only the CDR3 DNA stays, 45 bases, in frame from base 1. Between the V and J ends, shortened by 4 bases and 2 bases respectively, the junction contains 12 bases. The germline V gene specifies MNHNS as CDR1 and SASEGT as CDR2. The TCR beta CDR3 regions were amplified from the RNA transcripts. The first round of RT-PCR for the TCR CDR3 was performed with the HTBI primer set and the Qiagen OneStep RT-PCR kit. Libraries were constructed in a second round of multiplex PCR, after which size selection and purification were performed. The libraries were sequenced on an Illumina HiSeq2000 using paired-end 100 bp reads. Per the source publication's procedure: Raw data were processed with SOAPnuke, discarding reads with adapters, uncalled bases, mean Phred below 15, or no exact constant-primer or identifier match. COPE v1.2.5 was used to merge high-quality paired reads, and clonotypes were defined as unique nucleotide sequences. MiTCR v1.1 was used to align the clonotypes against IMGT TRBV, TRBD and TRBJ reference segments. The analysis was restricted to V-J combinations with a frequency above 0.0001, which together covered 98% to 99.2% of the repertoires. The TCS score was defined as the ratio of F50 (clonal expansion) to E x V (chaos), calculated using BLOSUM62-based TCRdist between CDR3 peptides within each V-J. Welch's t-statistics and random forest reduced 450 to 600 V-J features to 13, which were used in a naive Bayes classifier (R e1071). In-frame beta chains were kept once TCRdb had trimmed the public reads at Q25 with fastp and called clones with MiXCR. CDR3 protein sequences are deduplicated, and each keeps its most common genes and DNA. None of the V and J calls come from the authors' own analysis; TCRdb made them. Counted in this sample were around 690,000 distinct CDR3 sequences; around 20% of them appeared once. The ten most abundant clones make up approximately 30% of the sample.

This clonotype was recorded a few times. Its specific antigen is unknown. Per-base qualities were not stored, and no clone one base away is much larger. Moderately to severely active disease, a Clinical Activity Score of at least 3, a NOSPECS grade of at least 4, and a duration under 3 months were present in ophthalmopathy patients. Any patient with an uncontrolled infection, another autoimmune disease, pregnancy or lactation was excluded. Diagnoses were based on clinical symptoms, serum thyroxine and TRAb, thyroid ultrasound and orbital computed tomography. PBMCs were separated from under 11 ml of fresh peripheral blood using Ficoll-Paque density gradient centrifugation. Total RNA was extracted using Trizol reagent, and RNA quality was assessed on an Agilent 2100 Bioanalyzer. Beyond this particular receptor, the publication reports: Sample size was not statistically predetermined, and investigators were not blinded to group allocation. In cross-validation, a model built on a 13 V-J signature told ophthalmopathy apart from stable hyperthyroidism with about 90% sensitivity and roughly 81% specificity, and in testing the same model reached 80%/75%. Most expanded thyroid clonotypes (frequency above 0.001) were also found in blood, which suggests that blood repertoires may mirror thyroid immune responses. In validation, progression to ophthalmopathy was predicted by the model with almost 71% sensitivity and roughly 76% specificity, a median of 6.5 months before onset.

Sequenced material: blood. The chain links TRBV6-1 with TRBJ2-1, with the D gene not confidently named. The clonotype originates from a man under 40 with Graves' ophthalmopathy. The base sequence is TGTGCCAGCAGTGGATCTACGGGCCCCTACAATGAGCAGTTCTTC. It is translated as CASSGSTGPYNEQFF.